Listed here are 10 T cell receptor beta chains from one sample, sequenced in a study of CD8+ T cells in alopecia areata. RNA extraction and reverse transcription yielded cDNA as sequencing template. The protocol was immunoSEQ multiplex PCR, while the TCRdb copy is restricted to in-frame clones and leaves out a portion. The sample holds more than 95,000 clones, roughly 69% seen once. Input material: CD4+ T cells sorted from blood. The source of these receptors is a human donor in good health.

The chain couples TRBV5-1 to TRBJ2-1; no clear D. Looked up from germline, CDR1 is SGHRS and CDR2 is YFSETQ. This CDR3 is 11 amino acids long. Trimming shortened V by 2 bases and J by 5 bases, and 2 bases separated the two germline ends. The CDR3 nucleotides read TGCGCCAGCAGCTTTGACAATGAGCAGTTCTTC. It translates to CASSFDNEQFF.

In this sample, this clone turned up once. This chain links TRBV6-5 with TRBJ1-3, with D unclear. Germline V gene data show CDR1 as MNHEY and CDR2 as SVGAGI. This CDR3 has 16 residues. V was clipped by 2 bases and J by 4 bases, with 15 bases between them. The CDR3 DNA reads TGTGCCAGCAGTTACGGAAGAAGAGACCGGGGAAACACCATATATTTT. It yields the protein CASSYGRRDRGNTIYF.

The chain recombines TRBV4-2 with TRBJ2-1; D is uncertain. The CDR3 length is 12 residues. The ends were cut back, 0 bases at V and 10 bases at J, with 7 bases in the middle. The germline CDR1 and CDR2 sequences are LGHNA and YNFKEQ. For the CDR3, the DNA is TGTGCCAGCAGCCAAGATAGTACAGAGCAGTTCTTC. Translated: CASSQDSTEQFF.

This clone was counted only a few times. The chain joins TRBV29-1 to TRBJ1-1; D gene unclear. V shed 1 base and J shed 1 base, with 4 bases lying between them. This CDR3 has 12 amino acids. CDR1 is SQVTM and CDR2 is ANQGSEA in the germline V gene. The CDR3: CSVEVQNTEAFF. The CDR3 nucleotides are TGCAGCGTTGAAGTGCAGAACACTGAAGCTTTCTTT. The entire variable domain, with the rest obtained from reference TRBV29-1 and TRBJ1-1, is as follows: SAVISQKPSRDICQRGTSLTIQCQVDSQVTMMFWYRQQPGQSLTLIATANQGSEATYESGFVIDKFPISRPNLTFSTLTVSNMSPEDSSIYLCSVEVQNTEAFFGQGTRLTVV.

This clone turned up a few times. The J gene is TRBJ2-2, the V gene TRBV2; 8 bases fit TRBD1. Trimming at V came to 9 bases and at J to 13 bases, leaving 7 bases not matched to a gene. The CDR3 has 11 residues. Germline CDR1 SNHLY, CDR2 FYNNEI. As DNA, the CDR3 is TGTGCCAGTGGCCCCGGGACAGGGCTGTTTTTT. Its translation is CASGPGTGLFF.

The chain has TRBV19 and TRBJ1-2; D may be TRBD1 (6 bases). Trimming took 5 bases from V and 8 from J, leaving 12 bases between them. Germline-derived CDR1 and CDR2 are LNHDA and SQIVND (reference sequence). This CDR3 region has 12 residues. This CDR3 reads CASSGWGLGYTF. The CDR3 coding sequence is TGTGCCAGTAGTGGCTGGGGGCTCGGCTACACCTTC.

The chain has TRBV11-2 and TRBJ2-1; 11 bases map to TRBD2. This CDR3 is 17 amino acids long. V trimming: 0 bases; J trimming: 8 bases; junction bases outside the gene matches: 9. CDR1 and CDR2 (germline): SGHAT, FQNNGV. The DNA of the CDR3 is TGTGCCAGCAGCTTAGATCCCTTGACTAGCGGGGACCATGAGCAGTTCTTC. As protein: CASSLDPLTSGDHEQFF. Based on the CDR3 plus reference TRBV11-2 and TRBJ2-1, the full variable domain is EAGVAQSPRYKIIEKRQSVAFWCNPISGHATLYWYQQILGQGPKLLIQFQNNGVVDDSQLPKDRFSAERLKGVDSTLKIQPAKLEDSAVYLCASSLDPLTSGDHEQFFGPGTRLTVL.

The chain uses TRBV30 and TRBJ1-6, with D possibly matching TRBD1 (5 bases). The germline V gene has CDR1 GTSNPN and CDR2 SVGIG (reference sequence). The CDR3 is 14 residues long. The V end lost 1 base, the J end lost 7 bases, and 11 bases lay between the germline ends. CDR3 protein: CAWSEGRTNSPLHF. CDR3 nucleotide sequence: TGTGCCTGGAGTGAAGGCAGGACAAATTCACCCCTCCACTTT.

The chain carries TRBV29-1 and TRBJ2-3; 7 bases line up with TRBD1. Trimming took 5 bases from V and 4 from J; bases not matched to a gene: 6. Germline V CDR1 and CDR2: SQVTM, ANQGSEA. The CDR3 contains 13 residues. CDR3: CSVKAGGPDTQYF. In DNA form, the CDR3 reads TGCAGCGTTAAGGCAGGGGGTCCAGATACGCAGTATTTT.

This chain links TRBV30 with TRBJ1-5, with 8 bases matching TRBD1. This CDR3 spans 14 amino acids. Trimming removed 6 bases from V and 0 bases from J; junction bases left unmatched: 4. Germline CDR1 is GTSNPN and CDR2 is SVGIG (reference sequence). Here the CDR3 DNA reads TGTGCCTGCGGACAGGGTATTAGCAATCAGCCCCAGCATTTT. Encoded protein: CACGQGISNQPQHF.